The rows below give T cell receptor beta chains drawn from one sample of a study of cytomegalovirus exposure and HLA in healthy donors. Generated by immunoSEQ multiplex PCR, the TCRdb table keeps only in-frame clones and is missing some. The data show 100,000 to 150,000 clones, with 80% to 90% seen just once and approximately 1% held by the top ten. Source material: PBMCs. The receptors shown here come from a woman aged 25 to 39 in good health and CMV-seronegative. The CDR3 runs from the conserved cysteine through the conserved F or W. D genes are given only for firm matches. Not every row has a clone size; where given, it reads once, few, many or a size class.

d_gene: TRBD1
j_gene: TRBJ1-2
abundance: once
v_gene: TRBV10-3
CDR3nt: TGTGCCATCACCCGGGACCAGGGGGACTATGGCTACACCTTC
CDR3aa: CAITRDQGDYGYTF

d_gene: -
j_gene: TRBJ2-3
abundance: -
v_gene: TRBV11-2
CDR3nt: TGTGCCAGCAGCTTAGATCGAAGAGACTACCTCCCCGATACGCAGTATTTT
CDR3aa: CASSLDRRDYLPDTQYF

d_gene: TRBD1
j_gene: TRBJ2-2
abundance: -
v_gene: TRBV9
CDR3nt: TGTGCCAGCAGCGTACAGGGGGCCGGGGAGCTGTTTTTT
CDR3aa: CASSVQGAGELFF

d_gene: -
j_gene: TRBJ1-4
abundance: once
v_gene: TRBV5-1
CDR3nt: TGCGCCAGCAGCTTGGGGCAAACAACTAATGAAAAACTGTTTTTT
CDR3aa: CASSLGQTTNEKLFF

d_gene: -
j_gene: TRBJ2-6
abundance: -
v_gene: TRBV9
CDR3nt: TGTGCCAGCAGCGTGGGGGGTACCGGGGCCAACGTCCTGACTTTC
CDR3aa: CASSVGGTGANVLTF

d_gene: TRBD1
j_gene: TRBJ2-7
abundance: -
v_gene: TRBV4-3
CDR3nt: TGCGCCAGCAGCCCCCAAACTGCCGGGTCGGTCAGGCAGGGGGACGAGCAGTACTTC
CDR3aa: CASSPQTAGSVRQGDEQYF

d_gene: -
j_gene: TRBJ1-1
abundance: -
v_gene: TRBV7-2
CDR3nt: TGTGCCAGCAGCTTAGTGAGGGCGGTGAACACTGAAGCTTTCTTT
CDR3aa: CASSLVRAVNTEAFF

d_gene: -
j_gene: TRBJ2-3
abundance: once
v_gene: TRBV11-3
CDR3nt: TGTGCCAGCAGCCTCGGGTCCACAGATACGCAGTATTTT
CDR3aa: CASSLGSTDTQYF

d_gene: TRBD2
j_gene: TRBJ2-1
abundance: few
v_gene: TRBV5-4
CDR3nt: TGTGCCAGCAGCTTCGTTCGGGGGGATGAGCAGTTCTTC
CDR3aa: CASSFVRGDEQFF

d_gene: -
j_gene: TRBJ1-1
abundance: -
v_gene: TRBV30
CDR3nt: TGTGCCTGGAGTGATTGGGAGTTCAGCCCTGAAGCTTTCTTT
CDR3aa: CAWSDWEFSPEAFF

d_gene: -
j_gene: TRBJ2-7
abundance: -
v_gene: TRBV6-6
CDR3nt: TGTGCCAGCGGGAGGGGGTTAGAGCAGTACTTC
CDR3aa: CASGRGLEQYF

d_gene: -
j_gene: TRBJ2-7
abundance: few
v_gene: TRBV6-1
CDR3nt: TGTGCCAGCAGAGCAGACTACTACGAGCAGTACTTC
CDR3aa: CASRADYYEQYF

d_gene: -
j_gene: TRBJ2-3
abundance: -
v_gene: TRBV20-1
CDR3nt: TGCAGTGCTACAACAGGAGATACGCAGTATTTT
CDR3aa: CSATTGDTQYF

d_gene: -
j_gene: TRBJ1-1
abundance: -
v_gene: TRBV9
CDR3nt: TGTGCCAGCAGCGTAACGGGGGTAACTGAAGCTTTCTTT
CDR3aa: CASSVTGVTEAFF

d_gene: TRBD1
j_gene: TRBJ1-2
abundance: -
v_gene: TRBV7-9
CDR3nt: TGTGCCAGCAGCTTAGCGGCGACAGGGTGGGGTGGCTACACCTTC
CDR3aa: CASSLAATGWGGYTF

d_gene: TRBD2
j_gene: TRBJ2-3
abundance: -
v_gene: TRBV6-5
CDR3nt: TGTGCCAGCACCAGCGGGGAGCAGGGTACGCAGTATTTT
CDR3aa: CASTSGEQGTQYF

d_gene: TRBD1
j_gene: TRBJ2-7
abundance: -
v_gene: TRBV5-4
CDR3nt: TGTGCCAGCAGCCCGGGACAGGGGAGTTTCCACGAGCAGTACTTC
CDR3aa: CASSPGQGSFHEQYF

d_gene: -
j_gene: TRBJ2-6
abundance: -
v_gene: TRBV18
CDR3nt: TGTGCCAGCTCACGAAGACAGGAGAGCTCTGGGGCCAACGTCCTGACTTTC
CDR3aa: CASSRRQESSGANVLTF

d_gene: TRBD1
j_gene: TRBJ1-6
abundance: few
v_gene: TRBV7-9
CDR3nt: TGTGCCAGCAGCTACGGGACAGGGAATTCACCCCTCCACTTT
CDR3aa: CASSYGTGNSPLHF

d_gene: -
j_gene: TRBJ2-2
abundance: -
v_gene: TRBV9
CDR3nt: TGTGCCAGCAGCGTATATGTCAGGGGCGGAAAGAACACCGGGGAGCTGTTTTTT
CDR3aa: CASSVYVRGGKNTGELFF

d_gene: TRBD2
j_gene: TRBJ2-5
abundance: -
v_gene: TRBV5-1
CDR3nt: TGCGCCAGCAGCCCGGGACTATCCCAAGAGACCCAGTACTTC
CDR3aa: CASSPGLSQETQYF

d_gene: -
j_gene: TRBJ2-2
abundance: few
v_gene: TRBV30
CDR3nt: TGTGCCTGGAGCCGGCGGGACAGGAACACCGGGGAGCTGTTTTTT
CDR3aa: CAWSRRDRNTGELFF

d_gene: TRBD2
j_gene: TRBJ2-3
abundance: -
v_gene: TRBV10-2
CDR3nt: TGCGCCAGCCGGGATAGCGGGGGGGCCAACACGCAGTATTTT
CDR3aa: CASRDSGGANTQYF

d_gene: -
j_gene: TRBJ1-2
abundance: once
v_gene: TRBV10-1
CDR3nt: TGCGCCAGCAGTGAGTCAGCAGGGTTCTATGGCTACACCTTC
CDR3aa: CASSESAGFYGYTF

d_gene: -
j_gene: TRBJ1-3
abundance: -
v_gene: TRBV11-2
CDR3nt: TGTGCCAGCAGCTCCGGGGGTGGAAACACCATATATTTT
CDR3aa: CASSSGGGNTIYF

d_gene: -
j_gene: TRBJ2-1
abundance: -
v_gene: TRBV19
CDR3nt: TGTGCCAGTAGTAGCGGGACCCTACCGGCGAGGCAGTTCTTC
CDR3aa: CASSSGTLPARQFF

d_gene: -
j_gene: TRBJ2-3
abundance: few
v_gene: TRBV4-1
CDR3nt: TGCGCCAGCAGTCGAGAGATGAGAACAGATACGCAGTATTTT
CDR3aa: CASSREMRTDTQYF

d_gene: -
j_gene: TRBJ1-2
abundance: -
v_gene: TRBV19
CDR3nt: TGTGCCAGTAGTATGGGGGGGGCTGGCTATGGCTACACCTTC
CDR3aa: CASSMGGAGYGYTF

d_gene: -
j_gene: TRBJ2-7
abundance: -
v_gene: TRBV11-2
CDR3nt: TGTGCCTCGAAGGGGGTGACAGGTCCTACCTACGAGCAGTACTTC
CDR3aa: CASKGVTGPTYEQYF

d_gene: TRBD1
j_gene: TRBJ1-5
abundance: -
v_gene: TRBV4-1
CDR3nt: TGCGCCAGCAGTCTGAGACAGGGGCAAAGCAATCAGCCCCAGCATTTT
CDR3aa: CASSLRQGQSNQPQHF

d_gene: TRBD1
j_gene: TRBJ1-2
abundance: -
v_gene: TRBV19
CDR3nt: TGTGCCAGTAGTCCCTGGACAGGGGGCGAGAGGACCTACACCTTC
CDR3aa: CASSPWTGGERTYTF

d_gene: TRBD1
j_gene: TRBJ1-2
abundance: -
v_gene: TRBV4-2
CDR3nt: TGTGCCAGCAGCCAAGGAACAGGGGACACCTTC
CDR3aa: CASSQGTGDTF

d_gene: -
j_gene: TRBJ1-3
abundance: -
v_gene: TRBV30
CDR3nt: TGTGCTGCGGCGGGCCCCAGCTCTGGAAACACCATATATTTT
CDR3aa: CAAAGPSSGNTIYF

d_gene: TRBD1
j_gene: TRBJ1-1
abundance: -
v_gene: TRBV5-1
CDR3nt: TGCGCCAGCAGCGCGGGGACAGAGGACACTGAAGCTTTCTTT
CDR3aa: CASSAGTEDTEAFF

d_gene: TRBD2
j_gene: TRBJ2-3
abundance: few
v_gene: TRBV5-1
CDR3nt: TGCGCCAGCAGCTTGTTGACGGGAGGGCCGGGAGATACGCAGTATTTT
CDR3aa: CASSLLTGGPGDTQYF

d_gene: -
j_gene: TRBJ1-1
abundance: -
v_gene: TRBV18
CDR3nt: TGTGCCAGCTCACCTACCTCTGGCAGGGTGAACACTGAAGCTTTCTTT
CDR3aa: CASSPTSGRVNTEAFF

d_gene: -
j_gene: TRBJ1-1
abundance: -
v_gene: TRBV19
CDR3nt: TGTGCCAGTACCCGGGGGAACACTGAAGCTTTCTTT
CDR3aa: CASTRGNTEAFF

d_gene: TRBD1
j_gene: TRBJ2-3
abundance: few
v_gene: TRBV29-1
CDR3nt: TGCAGCGTTGAAGCAGGGGGCCCCACAGATACGCAGTATTTT
CDR3aa: CSVEAGGPTDTQYF

d_gene: TRBD1
j_gene: TRBJ2-1
abundance: once
v_gene: TRBV5-1
CDR3nt: TGCGCCAGCAGCCAACTACAGGGGGCGATCTACAATGAGCAGTTCTTC
CDR3aa: CASSQLQGAIYNEQFF

d_gene: -
j_gene: TRBJ2-5
abundance: -
v_gene: TRBV7-3
CDR3nt: TGTGCCAGCAGCCCAAGGGGGGGCCGGGAGACCCAGTACTTC
CDR3aa: CASSPRGGRETQYF

d_gene: -
j_gene: TRBJ2-2
abundance: -
v_gene: TRBV5-6
CDR3nt: TGTGCCAGCAGCTTGCGTGGTACAAGGGAGCTGTTTTTT
CDR3aa: CASSLRGTRELFF

d_gene: TRBD1
j_gene: TRBJ2-7
abundance: few
v_gene: TRBV5-4
CDR3nt: TGTGCCAGCAGACGCGACAGGGTCAGCTCCTACGAGCAGTACTTC
CDR3aa: CASRRDRVSSYEQYF

d_gene: TRBD2
j_gene: TRBJ2-1
abundance: -
v_gene: TRBV19
CDR3nt: TGTGCCAGTAGTCTACCCCTCGGGACTAGCGGGGGGTACAATGAGCAGTTCTTC
CDR3aa: CASSLPLGTSGGYNEQFF

d_gene: TRBD1
j_gene: TRBJ1-2
abundance: -
v_gene: TRBV7-2
CDR3nt: TGTGCCAGCAGTTTTACAGGGGAGGCTAACTATGGCTACACCTTC
CDR3aa: CASSFTGEANYGYTF

d_gene: -
j_gene: TRBJ2-3
abundance: -
v_gene: TRBV6-1
CDR3nt: TGTGCCAGCAGTGAAGGATTTCTGGCGGGACGCACAGATACGCAGTATTTT
CDR3aa: CASSEGFLAGRTDTQYF

d_gene: TRBD1
j_gene: TRBJ2-1
abundance: -
v_gene: TRBV5-1
CDR3nt: TGCGCCAGCAGCTCAGGGACAGGGGGCGATAGCTCCTACAATGAGCAGTTCTTC
CDR3aa: CASSSGTGGDSSYNEQFF

d_gene: TRBD1
j_gene: TRBJ1-2
abundance: -
v_gene: TRBV4-2
CDR3nt: TGTGCCAGCAGCCCCACGACAGGGGCTAACTATGGCTACACCTTC
CDR3aa: CASSPTTGANYGYTF

d_gene: -
j_gene: TRBJ2-1
abundance: -
v_gene: TRBV5-1
CDR3nt: TGCGCCAGCAGCATTAAGGTGAGGTCCTACAATGAGCAGTTCTTC
CDR3aa: CASSIKVRSYNEQFF